This TCR beta chain was captured by sequencing in a study of T cell repertoires in ileal Crohn's disease (dated by TCRdb to about 2019). At the level of the whole study: The median duration of disease was 7.5 to 9.5 years, and at the time of surgery 30% to 35% of patients were active smokers. TCR repertoire analysis was done in 55 to 70 Crohn's disease patients from a prospective multicentre cohort. A total of about 170 mucosal samples from approximately 57 patients were sequenced, collected from several sites on the surgical specimen and at postoperative endoscopy. Postoperative therapy was given to about half of the patients, with thiopurines administered to under 12 patients and anti-TNF agents administered to 18 patients. Endoscopic postoperative recurrence was defined by a Rutgeerts score above i0. The study was conducted in parallel with a multicentre cohort that was designed to identify predictors of early endoscopic recurrence following ileocolonic resection. Every patient underwent surgery because of a complication, which was stricturing disease in approximately 61% and penetrating disease in around 39%.

Roughly 540 nanograms of biopsy DNA per sample were submitted for commercial TCRB immunosequencing. A two-step, amplification bias-controlled multiplex PCR was used by Adaptive Biotechnology to amplify CDR3 regions from genomic DNA. Primers covering every V and J gene segment were used in the first PCR, while barcodes and Illumina adapters were added in the second PCR. CDR3 libraries were sequenced using an Illumina instrument. The study's own analysis went as follows. Analysis combined the vendor-provided pipelines with custom analysis of raw data in R/Bioconductor under R version 3.3.0. Clonality, ranging from 0 to 1, was calculated as the inverse of the normalised Shannon entropy of all productive clones. High-frequency clones were defined as the repertoire share of the top 100 clones, retaining only clones passing a 95% confidence test. Repertoire diversity was measured with the Simpson index, and overlap between samples was measured with the Morisita-Horn index. This is the immuneACCESS table as TCRdb keeps it, with only in-frame sequences that have V and J called. A part of the clones is gone; compared with another copy, unresolved V genes explain less than half, and the rest is unexplained. V, J and clone size reflect that table, while D and trimming were determined from the DNA. The sample contains about 7,300 clones, around 93% of them found a single time. The biggest ten clones account for about 1.6% of the sample.

The full study reports these points: Higher percentages of high-frequency clones at the time of surgery were linked to endoscopic recurrence, and every patient with clonality above 26.8% (18/57) had recurrence. Only a subgroup of patients, of unstated size, had their mucosal CD4 and CD8 T cells sorted and sequenced. A significantly higher proportion of clonal expansions was observed in active smokers at surgery than in non-smokers (about 25% vs 20%, p=0.02). Compared with CD4 T cells, sorted CD8 T cells contained more high-frequency clones, which suggests that the mucosal expansions were mostly CD8.

V and J are truncated by 4 bases and 5 bases respectively, leaving an intervening sequence of 14 bases. The CDR3 goes from the cysteine to the phenylalanine over 14 residues. Of the read, only the CDR3 DNA is kept; its 42 bases are in frame from base 1. Looking up the germline V gene (reference sequence) yields CDR1 SGHNT and CDR2 YYREEE. Eligible patients were adults with ileal or ileocolonic Crohn's disease who had an indication for ileocolonic resection. Before DNA extraction, whole ileal mucosal biopsies were kept frozen at -80 degrees C. Genomic DNA was extracted from frozen whole biopsies with a TRizol-based method and quantified on a NanoDrop 2000 spectrophotometer. As regards this clone: What this receptor recognizes is not known. Nothing much larger sits one base from this clone, and base qualities are not available.

The sequence derives from an adult with Crohn's disease. The chain is made from TRBV5-4 and TRBJ2-3, and the D gene may be TRBD2, 5 bases matching. The sample consisted of ileal tissue. The DNA reads TGTGCCAGCAGCCCCCTCAGCGCGGGAGATACGCAGTATTTT. This codes for CASSPLSAGDTQYF.